A single sample gave rise to the 21 T cell receptor beta chains below, sequenced in a study of blood T cell repertoires in COVID-19. Measured with immunoSEQ multiplex PCR; TCRdb has only the in-frame clones, and not every one. This table has about 270,000 clones, approximately 86% appearing once. The sequencing sample was made of peripheral blood. All receptors come from a man aged 35 to 55 with active or convalescent COVID-19.

The rearrangement joins TRBV5-1 to TRBJ2-5; D is uncertain. The V and J ends lost 1 base and 2 bases respectively, with 12 bases between them. The germline CDR1 and CDR2 sequences are SGHRS and YFSETQ. CDR3 length: 15 amino acids. Written as DNA, the CDR3 is TGCGCCAGCAGCTTGCGTTCAGGTTTGCAAGAGACCCAGTACTTC. Its translation is CASSLRSGLQETQYF.

This sequence joins TRBV19 and TRBJ1-1, with TRBD1 as a possible D gene (6 bases). The V and J ends lost 7 bases and 7 bases respectively, with 13 bases between them. The CDR3 has 12 amino acids. Germline assignment: CDR1 LNHDA and CDR2 SQIVND (reference sequence). DNA of the CDR3: TGTGCCAGTATTCGGACAGCCCATGAAGCTTTCTTT. The encoded protein is CASIRTAHEAFF.

The chain couples TRBV5-5 to TRBJ2-3, with D maybe TRBD2 (5 bases). The CDR3 is made up of 15 amino acids. CDR1 and CDR2 from the germline V gene are SGHKS and YYEKEE (reference sequence). V lost 0 bases and J 8 bases, leaving 16 bases between the germline ends. In DNA, the CDR3 is TGTGCCAGCAGCTTGGAGGTGACTAATTGGTCTACGCAGTATTTT. It codes for CASSLEVTNWSTQYF.

J is TRBJ1-6 and V is TRBV6-1; unclear D gene. V was cut by 3 bases and J by 4 bases, with 13 bases left in between. Germline V CDR1 and CDR2: MNHNS, SASEGT. This CDR3 spans 16 amino acids. The chain's CDR3 is CASSDFSETYNSPLHF. The DNA for the CDR3 is TGTGCCAGCAGTGACTTTTCAGAGACTTATAATTCACCCCTCCACTTT.

The chain has TRBV6-5 and TRBJ2-3; weak D call: TRBD2 (6 bases). The CDR3 runs to 14 residues. With 6 bases removed from V and 2 bases from J, the gap between germline ends came to 12 bases. The germline V gene has CDR1 MNHEY and CDR2 SVGAGI. CDR3 in amino acids: CASSTGLLTDTQYF. The CDR3 bases are TGTGCCAGCAGCACGGGACTTCTCACAGATACGCAGTATTTT.

The gene calls are TRBV7-3 and TRBJ1-2; TRBD1 agrees at 8 bases. Trimming at V came to 5 bases and at J to 4 bases, leaving 6 bases not matched to a gene. The CDR3 runs to 14 residues. Germline-derived CDR1 and CDR2 are SGHTA and FQGTGA. CDR3 sequence: CASSPGQGGYGYTF. The CDR3 DNA reads TGTGCCAGCAGCCCCGGACAGGGAGGCTATGGCTACACCTTC. Complete variable domain (other parts from reference TRBV7-3 and TRBJ1-2): GAGVSQTPSNKVTEKGKYVELRCDPISGHTALYWYRQSLGQGPEFLIYFQGTGAADDSGLPNDRFFAVRPEGSVSTLKIQRTERGDSAVYLCASSPGQGGYGYTFGSGTRLTVV.

This rearrangement joins TRBV12-5 to TRBJ1-2; TRBD1 is a possible D gene (5 bases). V dropped 3 bases and J dropped 1 base, with 18 bases sitting between them. The length of the CDR3 is 17 residues. Germline V gene lookup returns CDR1 LGHNT and CDR2 FRNRAP. This CDR3 reads CASGFQRGGSLNYGYTF. CDR3 nucleotide sequence: TGTGCTAGTGGTTTTCAGAGGGGAGGGTCTCTTAACTATGGCTACACCTTC.

This clone is a singleton in its sample. J is TRBJ2-5 and V is TRBV2; TRBD2 matches at 13 bases. The germline gives CDR1 SNHLY, CDR2 FYNNEI. V dropped 2 bases and J dropped 9; count of bases not matched to a gene: 6. The CDR3 is made up of 15 amino acids. The CDR3 coding sequence is TGTGCCAGCAGTGAACCGGGACTAGCGGGGACCGCCCAGTACTTC. Protein sequence: CASSEPGLAGTAQYF.

This sequence joins TRBV5-5 and TRBJ1-5; tentative D call: TRBD1 (5 bases). This CDR3 has 15 residues. V was cut by 1 base and J by 7 bases, with 15 bases left in between. CDR1 SGHKS and CDR2 YYEKEE come from the germline V gene (reference sequence). The DNA of the CDR3 is TGTGCCAGCAGCTTGTCTGGGGCGGTGGAACAGCCCCAGCATTTT. It encodes CASSLSGAVEQPQHF.

The V gene is TRBV5-6, the J gene TRBJ2-2, with 8 bases aligning to TRBD1. V gave up 10 bases and J gave up 4 bases; unmatched junction bases: 9. In germline, CDR1 is SGHDT, CDR2 YYEEEE. The CDR3 runs to 14 residues. CDR3 sequence reads: CAGTQGAGTGELFF. The CDR3 coding sequence is TGTGCCGGAACCCAGGGGGCCGGCACCGGGGAGCTGTTTTTT. Variable domain in full (rest from reference TRBV5-6 and TRBJ2-2): DAGVTQSPTHLIKTRGQQVTLRCSPKSGHDTVSWYQQALGQGPQFIFQYYEEEERQRGNFPDRFSGHQFPNYSSELNVNALLLGDSALYLCAGTQGAGTGELFFGEGSRLTVL.

The chain links TRBV2 to TRBJ2-3, with no clear D. The CDR3 contains 17 residues. V lost 2 bases and J lost 0, with 15 bases in between. Germline assignment: CDR1 SNHLY and CDR2 FYNNEI. The CDR3 spells CASSEYEESVSTDTQYF. The CDR3 bases are TGTGCCAGCAGTGAATATGAGGAATCCGTTAGCACAGATACGCAGTATTTT.

V is TRBV2 and J is TRBJ1-6; D is possibly TRBD1 (6 bases). The CDR3 spans 14 residues. Germline loops: CDR1 SNHLY, CDR2 FYNNEI. Trimming left V 7 bases short and J 6 bases short, with 13 bases between. The CDR3, as DNA: TGTGCCAGCACTGTTTCCAGGGGTAATTCACCCCTCCACTTT. Translated, it gives CASTVSRGNSPLHF.

This chain links TRBV6-5 with TRBJ1-3; 8 bases fit TRBD1. CDR1 MNHEY and CDR2 SVGAGI come from the germline V gene. The CDR3 runs 15 residues. Trimming took 5 bases from V and 3 from J; bases not matched to a gene: 6. This chain's CDR3 is CASSKNRGYGNTIYF. The DNA for the CDR3 is TGTGCCAGCAGTAAGAACAGGGGGTATGGAAACACCATATATTTT.

A remark on this clone: Other DNA sequences within the sample encode an identical CDR3. The chain has TRBV9 and TRBJ2-7, with 7 bases matching TRBD2. The germline V gene encodes CDR1 SGDLS and CDR2 YYNGEE. Unmatched junction bases numbered 8, after V lost 4 bases and J lost 4 bases. CDR3 length: 14 residues. The CDR3 is CASSPRGIDYEQYF. The CDR3 DNA sequence: TGTGCCAGCAGCCCGCGGGGGATTGATTACGAGCAGTACTTC.

The CDR3 coding sequence is TGTGCCAGCAGCGGCCTAGGGGGCAGGAACACTGAAGCTTTCTTT. It yields the protein CASSGLGGRNTEAFF. This rearrangement joins TRBV9 to TRBJ1-1, with TRBD1 matching 7 bases. CDR1 SGDLS and CDR2 YYNGEE come from the germline V gene. The length of the CDR3 is 15 residues. V dropped 3 bases and J dropped 1; count of bases not matched to a gene: 6. The variable domain in full, with the rest retrieved from reference TRBV9 and TRBJ1-1, is DSGVTQTPKHLITATGQRVTLRCSPRSGDLSVYWYQQSLDQGLQFLIQYYNGEERAKGNILERFSAQQFPDLHSELNLSSLELGDSALYFCASSGLGGRNTEAFFGQGTRLTVV.

The rearrangement uses TRBV2 and TRBJ2-5; TRBD2 matches 8 bases. The CDR3 has 16 amino acids. After removal of 3 bases from V and 5 bases from J, the junction contained 11 bases not matched to a gene. Per germline, CDR1 SNHLY and CDR2 FYNNEI. CDR3 sequence (DNA): TGTGCCAGCAGTGAGGGGGACGGGGGGGCTACGGAGACCCAGTACTTC. It codes for CASSEGDGGATETQYF.

This clone was counted a few times. This chain links TRBV3-1 (or the pseudogene TRBV3-2) with TRBJ1-1, with D possibly being TRBD1 (5 bases). The V and J ends lost 2 bases and 7 bases respectively, with 8 bases between them. The CDR3 consists of 12 residues. Germline CDR1 and CDR2: LGHDT and YNNKEL (reference sequence). In DNA form, the CDR3 reads TGTGCCAGCAGCCAATCGCAGGGTGAAGCTTTCTTT. This encodes CASSQSQGEAFF.

The V and J genes are TRBV19 and TRBJ1-5; the D gene is possibly TRBD1 (5 bases). Germline V gene lookup returns CDR1 LNHDA and CDR2 SQIVND (reference sequence). V lost 6 bases and J 4 bases, leaving 13 bases between the germline ends. The CDR3 runs 14 residues. The chain's CDR3 is CASSRRDGNQPQHF. The DNA of the CDR3 is TGTGCCAGTAGCAGGAGGGACGGTAATCAGCCCCAGCATTTT. Full variable domain (remainder filled in from reference TRBV19 and TRBJ1-5): DGGITQSPKYLFRKEGQNVTLSCEQNLNHDAMYWYRQDPGQGLRLIYYSQIVNDFQKGDIAEGYSVSREKKESFPLTVTSAQKNPTAFYLCASSRRDGNQPQHFGDGTRLSIL.

This clone has a handful of counts. The V gene is TRBV7-8, the J gene TRBJ1-4; possibly TRBD1 for D (5 bases). The CDR3 is 14 amino acids. The V end was cut by 5 bases, the J end by 4 bases, with 11 bases between. The germline V gene encodes CDR1 SGHVS and CDR2 FQNEAQ. The CDR3, as DNA: TGTGCCAGCAGCCTTACGGGACTTAATGAAAAACTGTTTTTT. Translated: CASSLTGLNEKLFF.

This sequence joins TRBV3-1 (or the pseudogene TRBV3-2) and TRBJ1-6, with 10 bases matching TRBD1. The CDR3 sequence is 15 residues long. Germline CDR1 is LGHDT and CDR2 is YNNKEL (reference sequence). Losses at the gene ends were 4 bases for V and 10 bases for J; bases not matched to a gene: 7. CDR3 in DNA: TGTGCCAGCAGCCCCTCCGGGACAGGGGAATCACCCCTCCACTTT. It codes for CASSPSGTGESPLHF.

This clone was counted a single time. The chain links TRBV4-1 to TRBJ1-1; 7 nucleotides line up with TRBD1. The germline gives CDR1 MGHRA, CDR2 YSYEKL. CDR3 length: 15 amino acids. The junction had 8 bases not matched to a gene; V was cut back by 3 bases and J by 4 bases. The CDR3 bases are TGCGCCAGCAGCCACGACGACAGGGTGGGCACTGAAGCTTTCTTT. This encodes CASSHDDRVGTEAFF.